This TCR beta chain emerged from a study of post-analysis software for immune sequencing data. Points from the study as a whole: The study found TRBV5-6, TRBV5-1 and TRBV20-1 among a few TRBV segments more frequent in patients than controls. Patients with multiple sclerosis recorded significantly lower normalized Chao1 diversity than controls, the study found. F measure showed strong co-clustering of same-batch samples.

There are many counts of this clonotype. Its antigen is still unknown. Tagging with unique molecular identifiers was a feature of the TCR beta cDNA libraries. MiXCR was run by TCRdb on the PCR reads, yielding one entry per CDR3 protein. The table shows hundreds of thousands of distinct CDR3 sequences, with roughly 40% occurring only once. This CDR3 comprises 13 residues. Trimming removed 3 bases at V and 3 bases at J, with 9 bases between. Germline V gene lookup returns CDR1 MGHRA and CDR2 YSYEKL. This sequence was found in a girl under 18 with multiple sclerosis. The sample comprised blood. This chain connects TRBV4-1 to TRBJ2-7; the D gene is possibly TRBD1 (6 bases). The CDR3 DNA reads TGCGCCAGCAGCCAGGACAGCTACTACGAGCAGTACTTC. Translated, it gives CASSQDSYYEQYF.